These T cell receptor beta chains were read from a single sample in a study of T-cell reconstitution after alpha-beta-depleted transplantation in children. One entry per CDR3 protein, called by TCRdb with MiXCR from the PCR reads. The sample lists 250,000 to 400,000 distinct CDR3 sequences, around 25% occurring once. The sample was PBMCs, mostly from graft donor cells, taken 180 days after TCRalphabeta/CD19-depleted stem cell transplant. The receptors come from a male patient under 18 who had a stem cell transplant for acute lymphoblastic leukemia, so the T cells may come from the graft donor. Each CDR3 is given with its conserved first and last residue. A D gene is named only where the DNA matches it firmly. Some rows mark clone size as missing; the rest say once, few, many or name a class of expanded clone.

len: 15
j_gene: TRBJ2-5
abundance: -
v_gene: TRBV5-1
d_gene: -
CDR3nt: TGCGCCAGCAGCTTGGTTTATACGTTACAAGAGACCCAGTACTTC
CDR3aa: CASSLVYTLQETQYF

len: 15
j_gene: TRBJ1-2
abundance: -
v_gene: TRBV6-1
d_gene: TRBD1
CDR3nt: TGTGCCAGCAGATTCCGGGACAGGGGACGGTATGGCTACACCTTC
CDR3aa: CASRFRDRGRYGYTF

len: 19
j_gene: TRBJ2-7
abundance: once
v_gene: TRBV9
d_gene: TRBD2
CDR3nt: TGTGCCAGCAGCCGTTACCCCATTGGCCCTAGCGGGAGTCCCTACGAGCAGTACTTC
CDR3aa: CASSRYPIGPSGSPYEQYF

len: 14
j_gene: TRBJ2-4
abundance: once
v_gene: TRBV18
d_gene: -
CDR3nt: TGTGCCAGCTCACCAGGGCGCTTAGAGGGCGATCAGTACTTC
CDR3aa: CASSPGRLEGDQYF

len: 13
j_gene: TRBJ1-1
abundance: -
v_gene: TRBV6-4
d_gene: -
CDR3nt: TGTGCCAGCAGTGGAGGGATGAACACTGAAGCTTTCTTT
CDR3aa: CASSGGMNTEAFF

len: 15
j_gene: TRBJ2-7
abundance: -
v_gene: TRBV28
d_gene: TRBD2
CDR3nt: TGTGCCAGCAACCACGGGACTAGCTCCTACTACGAGCAGTACTTC
CDR3aa: CASNHGTSSYYEQYF

len: 13
j_gene: TRBJ1-2
abundance: -
v_gene: TRBV5-5
d_gene: TRBD1
CDR3nt: TGTGCCAGCAGCTTGGTGGGACAGGGGAGGGACACCTTC
CDR3aa: CASSLVGQGRDTF

len: 14
j_gene: TRBJ2-7
abundance: -
v_gene: TRBV20-1
d_gene: TRBD2
CDR3nt: TGCAGTGCTGTTAGCGGGAGCAGCAACTACGAGCAGTACTTC
CDR3aa: CSAVSGSSNYEQYF

len: 14
j_gene: TRBJ2-7
abundance: -
v_gene: TRBV4-2
d_gene: -
CDR3nt: TGTGCCAGCAGCGAAGGCCAAGGGGTCCACGAGCAGTACTTC
CDR3aa: CASSEGQGVHEQYF

len: 17
j_gene: TRBJ2-4
abundance: few
v_gene: TRBV5-1
d_gene: -
CDR3nt: TGCGCCAGCAGCTTGACCAGGGTGGTGGGGGCCAAAAACATTCAGTACTTC
CDR3aa: CASSLTRVVGAKNIQYF

len: 15
j_gene: TRBJ2-7
abundance: -
v_gene: TRBV12-3/TRBV12-4
d_gene: TRBD1
CDR3nt: TGTGCCAGCAGCACCAGGGGACAGGGCATCAACGAGCAGTACTTC
CDR3aa: CASSTRGQGINEQYF

len: 14
j_gene: TRBJ2-4
abundance: -
v_gene: TRBV27
d_gene: TRBD1
CDR3nt: TGTGCCAGCAGTCCACAGGGGCCGAAAAACATTCAGTACTTC
CDR3aa: CASSPQGPKNIQYF

len: 13
j_gene: TRBJ1-2
abundance: -
v_gene: TRBV20-1
d_gene: TRBD1
CDR3nt: TGCAGTGCTAGAGTTGGGACAGCCGATGGCTACACCTTC
CDR3aa: CSARVGTADGYTF

len: 16
j_gene: TRBJ2-1
abundance: few
v_gene: TRBV4-2
d_gene: TRBD2
CDR3nt: TGTGCCAGCAGCCAAATTAGCGGGGGCTCCTACAATGAGCAGTTCTTC
CDR3aa: CASSQISGGSYNEQFF

len: 18
j_gene: TRBJ2-4
abundance: -
v_gene: TRBV11-2
d_gene: TRBD1
CDR3nt: TGTGCCAGCAGCTCTCTAGCCCGGGACAGGGGGTCCAAAAACATTCAGTACTTC
CDR3aa: CASSSLARDRGSKNIQYF

len: 13
j_gene: TRBJ1-3
abundance: -
v_gene: TRBV29-1
d_gene: TRBD1
CDR3nt: TGCAGCGTCTACAGGGGCTCTGGAAACACCATATATTTT
CDR3aa: CSVYRGSGNTIYF

len: 17
j_gene: TRBJ2-5
abundance: few
v_gene: TRBV5-1
d_gene: TRBD2
CDR3nt: TGCGCCAGCAGCTTGCCCATTAAGCGGGAGAGGGGAGAGACCCAGTACTTC
CDR3aa: CASSLPIKRERGETQYF

len: 16
j_gene: TRBJ1-1
abundance: -
v_gene: TRBV28
d_gene: TRBD1
CDR3nt: TGTGCCAGCAGCTTCACCGGGACAGGGAAGAACACTGAAGCTTTCTTT
CDR3aa: CASSFTGTGKNTEAFF